This TCR beta chain was recovered during a study of blood T cell repertoires in COVID-19. About the study: Nucleic acid was either cDNA or gDNA, and it came from T cells, B-cell-depleted T cells, or PBMCs.

The table came from immunoSEQ multiplex PCR; TCRdb's copy has only in-frame clones and leaves some out. In the table there are under 250,000 clones, around 84% of which are singletons. Between the trimmed V and J ends, which lost 0 bases and 4 bases, there was a span of 15 bases. The CDR3 has 16 amino acids. Per germline, CDR1 SGHRS and CDR2 YFSETQ. All enrollees were about 18 to 89 years old and from approximately 24 US areas. Allocation to cohorts depended on clinical history reported by the participants. This TCR was recovered from a middle-aged man who had recovered from COVID-19. The chain recombines TRBV5-1 with TRBJ2-3, with D maybe TRBD2 (5 bases). What was sequenced was PBMCs or T cells enriched from blood (not recorded which). The CDR3 DNA is TGCGCCAGCAGCTTGGACGGGGTGAAGAATGCAGATACGCAGTATTTT. Its protein product is CASSLDGVKNADTQYF.